Listed here are 32 T cell receptor beta chains from one sample, sequenced in a study of T cell changes during pregnancy in multiple sclerosis. The table came from immunoSEQ multiplex PCR; TCRdb's copy has only in-frame clones and leaves some out. The data contain tens of thousands of clones, roughly 92% of them singletons. This specimen consisted of peripheral blood, obtained in the second trimester of pregnancy. These receptors were taken from a female donor with multiple sclerosis, enrolled in a pregnancy study.

CDR3 in DNA: TGTGCCAGTGCTAAACTAGCGGGAGTAGATACGCAGTATTTT. Amino acid sequence: CASAKLAGVDTQYF. This rearrangement joins TRBV19 to TRBJ2-3; TRBD2 aligns across 11 bases. The CDR3 is made up of 14 amino acids. The ends lost 8 bases at V and 5 bases at J; junction bases unmatched: 6. Germline CDR1 reads LNHDA; CDR2 reads SQIVND (reference sequence). The full variable domain, completed using reference TRBV19 and TRBJ2-3, is DGGITQSPKYLFRKEGQNVTLSCEQNLNHDAMYWYRQDPGQGLRLIYYSQIVNDFQKGDIAEGYSVSREKKESFPLTVTSAQKNPTAFYLCASAKLAGVDTQYFGPGTRLTVL.

The V and J genes are TRBV9 and TRBJ2-2, with TRBD1 identical over 7 bases. Germline-derived CDR1 and CDR2 are SGDLS and YYNGEE. Trimming at V came to 2 bases and at J to 5 bases, leaving 9 bases not matched to a gene. The CDR3 is 16 amino acids. The DNA of the CDR3 is TGTGCCAGCAGCGTTAGCCGGGACAGAGGGACCGGGGAGCTGTTTTTT. As protein: CASSVSRDRGTGELFF.

V and J are TRBV10-3 and TRBJ2-7, with a weak D call TRBD2 (6 bases). Trimming shortened V by 5 bases and J by 5 bases, and 19 bases separated the two germline ends. Germline CDR1 reads ENHRY; CDR2 reads SYGVKD. This CDR3 has 15 amino acids. The CDR3 region is CAISRFTGTPDEQYF. The CDR3 DNA reads as TGTGCCATCAGTCGATTCACCGGGACTCCGGACGAGCAGTACTTC.

The CDR3 region has the DNA TGTGCCAGTAGTACTCTCACTAGCGGGGGTGCCGGGGAGCTGTTTTTT. This gives the protein CASSTLTSGGAGELFF. The chain is built from TRBV19 and TRBJ2-2; 11 nucleotides align to TRBD2. Germline V gene sequence: CDR1 LNHDA, CDR2 SQIVND (reference sequence). With 4 bases clipped from V and 6 bases from J, the junction kept 7 bases outside the gene matches. CDR3 length: 16 residues.

The chain joins TRBV9 to TRBJ1-3; D gene ambiguous. The CDR3 sequence is 14 residues long. The V and J ends lost 0 bases and 3 bases respectively, with 7 bases between them. From germline, CDR1 is SGDLS and CDR2 YYNGEE. CDR3: CASSVEAGGNTIYF. DNA for the CDR3: TGTGCCAGCAGCGTAGAAGCAGGTGGAAACACCATATATTTT.

This chain uses TRBV7-9 with TRBJ1-3, with 9 bases identical to TRBD1. The length of the CDR3 is 16 residues. Germline V CDR1 and CDR2: SEHNR, FQNEAQ (reference sequence). Trimming removed 6 bases from V and 0 bases from J; junction bases left unmatched: 6. CDR3 DNA sequence: TGTGCCAGCAGGCTTTCGACAGGGGGCTCTGGAAACACCATATATTTT. As protein: CASRLSTGGSGNTIYF.

This CDR3 is CASSLVSIGTSLHHEQFF. CDR3 coding DNA: TGTGCCAGCAGCTTAGTCTCTATTGGCACTAGCCTACACCATGAGCAGTTCTTC. The J gene is TRBJ2-1, the V gene TRBV7-8, with D tentatively TRBD2 (6 bases). The CDR3 is 18 amino acids. V was shortened by 1 base and J by 8 bases, with 24 bases between the two germline ends. Germline loops: CDR1 SGHVS, CDR2 FQNEAQ.

CDR3 sequence reads: CASSGSTFAGELFF. The CDR3 DNA reads TGTGCCAGTAGCGGGAGTACGTTTGCCGGGGAGCTGTTTTTT. V usage is TRBV2 and J usage is TRBJ2-2; TRBD2 agrees at 9 bases. The length of the CDR3 is 14 residues. Germline trimming cut 9 bases from V and 6 bases from J; bases unmatched to any gene: 8. Germline CDR1 and CDR2: SNHLY and FYNNEI.

The V call is TRBV30, the J call TRBJ1-2, with D tentatively TRBD1 (6 bases). CDR3 length: 15 amino acids. The V gene lost 5 bases and the J gene lost 4 bases, with 20 bases spanning the gap. Germline CDR1 GTSNPN, CDR2 SVGIG (reference sequence). In DNA form, the CDR3 reads TGTGCCTGGGCACAGGGCCAGCGCAGAAGCTATGGCTACACCTTC. The encoded protein is CAWAQGQRRSYGYTF.

The chain combines TRBV27 with TRBJ2-7, with D possibly being TRBD1 (5 bases). Germline CDR1 is MNHEY and CDR2 is SMNVEV (reference sequence). Trimming took off 0 bases at V and 3 bases at J, with 12 bases between the two ends. The CDR3 has 15 residues. For the CDR3, the DNA is TGTGCCAGCAGTTTATCGAAAGGGGCCCTCTACGAGCAGTACTTC. It specifies CASSLSKGALYEQYF.

The chain employs TRBV18 and TRBJ2-1; 13 bases line up with TRBD2. CDR3 size: 17 residues. The germline V gene encodes CDR1 KGHSH and CDR2 LQKENI. Trimming took 0 bases from V and 4 from J; bases not matched to a gene: 3. The CDR3 reads CASSPPTSGGRYNEQFF. CDR3 nucleotides: TGTGCCAGCTCACCACCGACTAGCGGGGGGAGGTACAATGAGCAGTTCTTC.

CDR3 protein: CASSPPTSGQETQYF. The CDR3 DNA is TGTGCCAGCTCACCTCCGACTAGCGGACAAGAGACCCAGTACTTC. The V call is TRBV18, the J call TRBJ2-5; 9 bases are a match to TRBD2. From germline, CDR1 is KGHSH and CDR2 LQKENI. The CDR3 consists of 15 residues. The V gene end was trimmed by 3 bases and the J gene end by 2 bases; junction bases not matched to a gene: 4. Combining the CDR3 with reference TRBV18 and TRBJ2-5 gives the whole variable domain NAGVMQNPRHLVRRRGQEARLRCSPMKGHSHVYWYRQLPEEGLKFMVYLQKENIIDESGMPKERFSAEFPKEGPSILRIQQVVRGDSAAYFCASSPPTSGQETQYFGPGTRLLVL.

The rearrangement uses TRBV5-6 and TRBJ2-2, with 8 nucleotides matching TRBD1. J lost 5 bases, V lost 3 bases, and 3 bases had no gene match. Germline V gene sequence: CDR1 SGHDT, CDR2 YYEEEE. CDR3 size: 14 residues. The CDR3 bases are TGTGCCAGCAGCTGGGACAGGACGACCGGGGAGCTGTTTTTT. Translation gives CASSWDRTTGELFF.

This chain links TRBV19 with TRBJ2-2; D gene ambiguous. Trimming removed 3 bases from V and 3 bases from J, with 8 bases in between. The germline V gene has CDR1 LNHDA and CDR2 SQIVND (reference sequence). This CDR3 region has 14 residues. CDR3 nucleotide sequence: TGTGCCAGTAGTATCATAGCCGACACCGGGGAGCTGTTTTTT. Protein product: CASSIIADTGELFF.

The J gene is TRBJ2-7, the V gene TRBV11-2; TRBD1 is a possible D gene (5 bases). Germline-derived CDR1 and CDR2 are SGHAT and FQNNGV. The CDR3 loop spans 14 amino acids. Trimming shortened V by 2 bases and J by 6 bases, and 14 bases separated the two germline ends. CDR3 amino acids: CASSLPGIVPEQYF. The CDR3 nucleotides read TGTGCCAGCAGCTTACCAGGGATAGTACCCGAGCAGTACTTC.

The gene calls are TRBV9 and TRBJ2-5; a possible D gene is TRBD1 (5 bases). V was trimmed by 3 bases and J by 5 bases, leaving 17 bases between them. Germline V gene sequence: CDR1 SGDLS, CDR2 YYNGEE. The CDR3 has 15 residues. For the CDR3, the DNA is TGTGCCAGCAGCGCCTCTTGGACAAGTTCGGAGACCCAGTACTTC. Translating gives CASSASWTSSETQYF.

The rearrangement joins TRBV11-2 to TRBJ2-7; 8 bases map to TRBD1. This CDR3 contains 16 residues. In germline, CDR1 is SGHAT, CDR2 FQNNGV. V lost 4 bases to trimming and J lost 5 bases; unmatched junction nucleotides: 13. CDR3 amino acids: CASSSTPTGVGNEQYF. Here the CDR3 DNA reads TGTGCCAGCAGCTCAACTCCGACAGGGGTAGGAAACGAGCAGTACTTC.

The chain recombines TRBV2 with TRBJ2-5; 10 positions match TRBD2. V dropped 7 bases and J dropped 4; count of bases not matched to a gene: 9. The CDR3 covers 15 residues. The germline V gene encodes CDR1 SNHLY and CDR2 FYNNEI. The CDR3 region has the DNA TGTGCCAGCACATACACTAGCGGGACGGGAGAGACCCAGTACTTC. This gives the protein CASTYTSGTGETQYF.

This chain connects TRBV6-1 to TRBJ1-1, with no clear D. V was cut by 8 bases and J by 5 bases, with 15 bases left in between. The CDR3 is 13 residues long. Germline V CDR1 and CDR2: MNHNS, SASEGT. CDR3 protein: CASHLLRRTEAFF. The CDR3 DNA reads TGTGCCAGCCACCTCCTGCGGAGGACTGAAGCTTTCTTT.

The CDR3 sequence is CASSLGLQETQYF. DNA for the CDR3: TGTGCCAGCAGTTTGGGACTCCAAGAGACCCAGTACTTC. V and J are TRBV7-3 and TRBJ2-5; maybe TRBD2 (6 bases). Looked up from germline, CDR1 is SGHTA and CDR2 is FQGTGA. The V gene lost 6 bases and the J gene lost 1 base, with 9 bases spanning the gap. The CDR3 has 13 residues. The variable domain in full, completed from reference TRBV7-3 and TRBJ2-5, reads GAGVSQTPSNKVTEKGKYVELRCDPISGHTALYWYRQSLGQGPEFLIYFQGTGAADDSGLPNDRFFAVRPEGSVSTLKIQRTERGDSAVYLCASSLGLQETQYFGPGTRLLVL.

This chain uses TRBV5-4 with TRBJ1-2, with TRBD1 matching over 7 bases. The CDR3 length is 18 residues. The V segment lost 3 bases and the J segment 1 base; nucleotides outside the gene matches: 15. Germline CDR1 and CDR2: SGHNT and YYREEE (reference sequence). CDR3 protein: CASSSPTPDRSYNYGYTF. The CDR3 DNA is TGTGCCAGCAGCTCCCCTACCCCGGACAGGTCCTATAACTATGGCTACACCTTC.

The chain employs TRBV7-2 and TRBJ2-2, with TRBD2 as a possible D gene (5 bases). In germline, CDR1 is SGHTA, CDR2 FQGNSA. CDR3 length: 15 residues. V lost 2 bases, J lost 0 bases, and 7 bases lay in between. CDR3 in DNA: TGTGCCAGCAGCTTATCCGGGACGAACACCGGGGAGCTGTTTTTT. Protein: CASSLSGTNTGELFF.

The genes are TRBV4-3 and TRBJ2-2; tentative D call: TRBD2 (5 bases). Trimming pared 0 bases from V and 4 bases from J, leaving 15 bases between. CDR3 length: 17 residues. Germline V gene lookup returns CDR1 LGHNA and CDR2 YSLEER. As DNA, the CDR3 is TGCGCCAGCAGCCAAGATTTCCGCGCTCGGGGCACCGGGGAGCTGTTTTTT. As protein: CASSQDFRARGTGELFF.

This chain connects TRBV21-1 to TRBJ2-1; TRBD1 is the table's D call and was not checked against the DNA. TRBV21-1 represents a pseudogene. The CDR3 loop spans 14 amino acids. The CDR3 spells CASSRDSTYNEQFF. DNA of the CDR3: TGTGCCAGCAGTCGGGACAGTACCTACAATGAGCAGTTCTTC.

The CDR3 sequence is CASSLAGGRQETQYF. CDR3 coding DNA: TGCGCCAGCAGCTTGGCCGGGGGGAGGCAAGAGACCCAGTACTTC. The chain links TRBV5-1 to TRBJ2-5; 7 bases agree with TRBD2. The J segment lost 2 bases and the V segment lost 0 bases, leaving 4 bases of the junction unmatched. The germline gives CDR1 SGHRS, CDR2 YFSETQ. The CDR3 sequence is 15 residues long.

The rearrangement joins TRBV9 to TRBJ2-5; perhaps TRBD1 as D (6 bases). The germline CDR1 and CDR2 sequences are SGDLS and YYNGEE. Between the trimmed V and J ends, which lost 0 bases and 9 bases, there was a span of 15 bases. The length of the CDR3 is 14 residues. Written as DNA, the CDR3 is TGTGCCAGCAGCGTAGAACCAGCGTCAGGGGCCCAGTACTTC. Translating it yields CASSVEPASGAQYF.

CDR3 loop: CASSKSLDRVDQETQYF. The CDR3 nucleotides are TGTGCCAGTAGCAAATCCCTGGACAGGGTGGACCAAGAGACCCAGTACTTC. V gene TRBV19 combines with J gene TRBJ2-5; TRBD1 aligns across 8 bases. V dropped 6 bases and J dropped 0; count of bases not matched to a gene: 12. Germline CDR1 and CDR2: LNHDA and SQIVND (reference sequence). This CDR3 is built from 17 residues.

The rearrangement uses TRBV18 and TRBJ1-5; 10 nucleotides align to TRBD1. The V and J ends lost 3 bases and 4 bases, in that order; junction bases with no gene match: 3. This CDR3 region has 15 residues. Germline loops: CDR1 KGHSH, CDR2 LQKENI. The CDR3, as DNA: TGTGCCAGCTCACCCGGGACAGGGGCGAATCAGCCCCAGCATTTT. Translated: CASSPGTGANQPQHF.

The rearrangement uses TRBV28 and TRBJ2-5; 14 bases fit TRBD2. The CDR3 sequence is 18 residues long. CDR1 MDHEN and CDR2 SYDVKM come from the germline V gene. V trimming: 5 bases; J trimming: 5 bases; junction bases outside the gene matches: 13. The DNA of the CDR3 is TGTGCCAGCAGTCCCGAACTCGGGACTAGCGGGAGAGGGGAGACCCAGTACTTC. It specifies CASSPELGTSGRGETQYF.

This clone was recorded once. The V gene is TRBV29-1, the J gene TRBJ2-1, with TRBD1 matching 8 bases. V shed 7 bases and J 1 base; nucleotides not matched to a gene: 6. CDR3 size: 14 residues. The V gene's germline CDR1 is SQVTM and CDR2 ANQGSEA. CDR3 DNA: TGCAGCGCCGGCAGGACAGGGTCCTACAATGAGCAGTTCTTC. Amino acids: CSAGRTGSYNEQFF.

The V and J genes are TRBV18 and TRBJ2-1; 15 nucleotides line up with TRBD2. Germline trimming cut 3 bases from V and 8 bases from J; bases unmatched to any gene: 5. The germline V gene encodes CDR1 KGHSH and CDR2 LQKENI. CDR3 length equals 16 residues. The CDR3 loop is CASSPGLAGGDDEQFF. CDR3 DNA sequence: TGTGCCAGCTCACCCGGACTAGCGGGAGGGGACGATGAGCAGTTCTTC.

This clone was observed once. The chain couples TRBV6-4 to TRBJ2-1; 7 bases are shared with TRBD2. This CDR3 is built from 15 residues. Germline trimming cut 5 bases from V and 0 bases from J; bases unmatched to any gene: 4. Germline-derived CDR1 and CDR2 are MRHNA and SNTAGT. In nucleotides, the CDR3 is TGTGCCAGCAGTATGGGGGGGAGCTCCTACAATGAGCAGTTCTTC. As protein: CASSMGGSSYNEQFF.